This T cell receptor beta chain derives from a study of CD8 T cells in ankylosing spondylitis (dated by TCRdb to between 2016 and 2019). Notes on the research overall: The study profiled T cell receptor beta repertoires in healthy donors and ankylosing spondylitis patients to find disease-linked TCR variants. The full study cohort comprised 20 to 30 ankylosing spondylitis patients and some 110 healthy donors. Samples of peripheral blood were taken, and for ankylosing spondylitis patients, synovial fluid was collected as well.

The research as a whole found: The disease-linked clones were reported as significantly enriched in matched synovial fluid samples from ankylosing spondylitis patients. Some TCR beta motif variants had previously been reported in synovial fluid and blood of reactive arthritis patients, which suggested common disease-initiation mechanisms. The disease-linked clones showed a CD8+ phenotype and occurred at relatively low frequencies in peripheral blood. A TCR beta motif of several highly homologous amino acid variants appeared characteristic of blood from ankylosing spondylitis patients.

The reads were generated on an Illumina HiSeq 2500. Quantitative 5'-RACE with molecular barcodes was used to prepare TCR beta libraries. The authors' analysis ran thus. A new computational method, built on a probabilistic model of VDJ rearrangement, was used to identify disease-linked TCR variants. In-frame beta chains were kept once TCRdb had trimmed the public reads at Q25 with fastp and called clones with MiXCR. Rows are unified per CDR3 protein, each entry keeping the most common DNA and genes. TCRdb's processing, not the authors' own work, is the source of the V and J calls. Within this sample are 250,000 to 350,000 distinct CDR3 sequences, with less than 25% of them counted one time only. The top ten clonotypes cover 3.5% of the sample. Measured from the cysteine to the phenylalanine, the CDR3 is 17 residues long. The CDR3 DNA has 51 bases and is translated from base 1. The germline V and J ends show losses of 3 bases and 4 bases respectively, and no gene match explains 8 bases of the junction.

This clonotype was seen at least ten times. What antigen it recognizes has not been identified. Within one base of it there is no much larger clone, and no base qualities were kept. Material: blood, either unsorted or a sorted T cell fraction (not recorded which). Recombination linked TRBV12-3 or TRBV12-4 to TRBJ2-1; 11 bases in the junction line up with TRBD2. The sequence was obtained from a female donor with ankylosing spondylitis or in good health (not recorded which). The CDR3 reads CASSFTLTSGDYNEQFF. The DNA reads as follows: TGTGCCAGCAGTTTTACCCTGACTAGCGGGGATTACAATGAGCAGTTCTTC.